The rows below give T cell receptor beta chains drawn from one sample of a study of long-term antiretroviral therapy in people with HIV. The table came from immunoSEQ multiplex PCR; TCRdb's copy has only in-frame clones and leaves some out. The data show tens of thousands of clones, more than 90% seen once. The starting material was unsorted PBMCs, obtained around 6 years after starting antiretroviral therapy. The receptors come from a man aged 25 to 45 with HIV. The CDR3 runs from the conserved cysteine through the conserved F or W. A D gene is named only where the DNA matches it firmly. Rows may omit the clone size; those that give it use once, few, many or a size class.

D gene: -; J gene: TRBJ2-7; clone size: -; V gene: TRBV6-6; CDR3 length: 15; CDR3 DNA: TGTGCCAGCACCTACGCCGGGACGGTGGGGCCCGAGCAGTACTTC; CDR3 protein: CASTYAGTVGPEQYF
D gene: -; J gene: TRBJ1-4; clone size: -; V gene: TRBV5-6; CDR3 length: 14; CDR3 DNA: TGTGCCAGCAGCTTGATCGCAACTAATGAAAAACTGTTTTTT; CDR3 protein: CASSLIATNEKLFF
D gene: TRBD1; J gene: TRBJ1-2; clone size: -; V gene: TRBV6-5; CDR3 length: 15; CDR3 DNA: TGTGCCAGCAGTTACGGGACAGGGGGCTCAGGTGGCTACACCTTC; CDR3 protein: CASSYGTGGSGGYTF
D gene: -; J gene: TRBJ1-2; clone size: -; V gene: TRBV20-1; CDR3 length: 11; CDR3 DNA: TGCAGTGCCCTTGGACGGGAGGGCTACACCTTC; CDR3 protein: CSALGREGYTF
D gene: TRBD1; J gene: TRBJ2-5; clone size: -; V gene: TRBV5-1; CDR3 length: 18; CDR3 DNA: TGCGCCAGCATCTACGGGACAGGGACTTCCCCAGCCTCAGAGACCCAGTACTTC; CDR3 protein: CASIYGTGTSPASETQYF
D gene: -; J gene: TRBJ2-2; clone size: -; V gene: TRBV7-2; CDR3 length: 13; CDR3 DNA: TGTGCCAGCAGCTTAGGGGGTTCCGGGGAGCTGTTTTTT; CDR3 protein: CASSLGGSGELFF
D gene: -; J gene: TRBJ2-1; clone size: once; V gene: TRBV30; CDR3 length: 15; CDR3 DNA: TGTGCCTGGAGTGTTGGGTCGGGGGTGTACAATGAGCAGTTCTTC; CDR3 protein: CAWSVGSGVYNEQFF
D gene: -; J gene: TRBJ2-3; clone size: -; V gene: TRBV7-3; CDR3 length: 15; CDR3 DNA: TGTGCCAGCAGCTCAACGGGGGCCAACACAGATACGCAGTATTTT; CDR3 protein: CASSSTGANTDTQYF
D gene: -; J gene: TRBJ2-5; clone size: -; V gene: TRBV2; CDR3 length: 15; CDR3 DNA: TGTGCCAGCAGTGAAGCCGGGACCATCCGGGAGACCCAGTACTTC; CDR3 protein: CASSEAGTIRETQYF
D gene: -; J gene: TRBJ2-2; clone size: -; V gene: TRBV7-9; CDR3 length: 12; CDR3 DNA: TGTGCCAGCAGGAGAGGCACCGGGGAGCTGTTTTTT; CDR3 protein: CASRRGTGELFF
D gene: TRBD1; J gene: TRBJ2-7; clone size: -; V gene: TRBV7-3; CDR3 length: 17; CDR3 DNA: TGTGCCAGCAGCTTGTCAGGGGGCCCAAGTTTCTCCTACGAGCAGTACTTC; CDR3 protein: CASSLSGGPSFSYEQYF
D gene: -; J gene: TRBJ1-2; clone size: -; V gene: TRBV6-4; CDR3 length: 15; CDR3 DNA: TGTGCCAGCAGTGAGGAACCCGGCAGGGATTATGGCTACACCTTC; CDR3 protein: CASSEEPGRDYGYTF
D gene: TRBD1; J gene: TRBJ1-6; clone size: -; V gene: TRBV30; CDR3 length: 15; CDR3 DNA: TGTGCCTGGAGTGTACGGTGGGACAGAGGGCAACCCCTCCACTTT; CDR3 protein: CAWSVRWDRGQPLHF
D gene: -; J gene: TRBJ2-2; clone size: -; V gene: TRBV21-1; CDR3 length: 15; CDR3 DNA: TGTGCCAGCCCCACGGTAGCGGGGGGGCCCGGGGAGCTGTTTTTT; CDR3 protein: CASPTVAGGPGELFF
D gene: -; J gene: TRBJ1-4; clone size: -; V gene: TRBV25-1; CDR3 length: 16; CDR3 DNA: TGTGCCAGCAGTGAATCCGACAGTTCAACTAATGAAAAACTGTTTTTT; CDR3 protein: CASSESDSSTNEKLFF
D gene: TRBD1; J gene: TRBJ2-1; clone size: -; V gene: TRBV6-8; CDR3 length: 15; CDR3 DNA: TGTGCCAGCAAAACCAGGGACAGGGGATACAATGAGCAGTTCTTC; CDR3 protein: CASKTRDRGYNEQFF
D gene: TRBD2; J gene: TRBJ2-2; clone size: -; V gene: TRBV7-2; CDR3 length: 17; CDR3 DNA: TGTGCCAGCAGCGAAGAGCTAGCGGGGAGGGCCGGGGGGGAGCTGTTTTTT; CDR3 protein: CASSEELAGRAGGELFF
D gene: TRBD2; J gene: TRBJ2-7; clone size: few; V gene: TRBV7-6; CDR3 length: 16; CDR3 DNA: TGTGCCAGCAGCGACGTGACGGGAGGTGGGACCTACGAGCAGTACTTC; CDR3 protein: CASSDVTGGGTYEQYF
D gene: -; J gene: TRBJ1-6; clone size: -; V gene: TRBV7-2; CDR3 length: 14; CDR3 DNA: TGTGCCAGCAGCTTAGCGCTCGGGAGGTCACCCCTCCACTTT; CDR3 protein: CASSLALGRSPLHF
D gene: -; J gene: TRBJ2-4; clone size: -; V gene: TRBV6-5; CDR3 length: 14; CDR3 DNA: TGTGCCAGCAGCGACGGGGTCTACAAAAACATTCAGTACTTC; CDR3 protein: CASSDGVYKNIQYF
D gene: -; J gene: TRBJ1-1; clone size: -; V gene: TRBV9; CDR3 length: 14; CDR3 DNA: TGTGCCAGCAGCTATAGTAGTGGGGACACTGAAGCTTTCTTT; CDR3 protein: CASSYSSGDTEAFF
D gene: -; J gene: TRBJ1-1; clone size: -; V gene: TRBV27; CDR3 length: 16; CDR3 DNA: TGTGCCAGCAGTTTATCAGAGGGGGGGCGAATCACTGAAGCTTTCTTT; CDR3 protein: CASSLSEGGRITEAFF
D gene: -; J gene: TRBJ1-5; clone size: -; V gene: TRBV6-1; CDR3 length: 13; CDR3 DNA: TGTGCCAGCAGTGTTCAGGGTGATCAGCCCCAGCATTTT; CDR3 protein: CASSVQGDQPQHF
D gene: -; J gene: TRBJ2-2; clone size: once; V gene: TRBV18; CDR3 length: 16; CDR3 DNA: TGTGCCAGCTCACCGGACCTCCCTGGGGGAACCGGGGAGCTGTTTTTT; CDR3 protein: CASSPDLPGGTGELFF
D gene: -; J gene: TRBJ2-2; clone size: -; V gene: TRBV11-2; CDR3 length: 17; CDR3 DNA: TGTGCCAGCAGCCGAGGGTCTAGCGAGGGGGGGGCCGGGGAGCTGTTTTTT; CDR3 protein: CASSRGSSEGGAGELFF
D gene: TRBD1; J gene: TRBJ2-3; clone size: -; V gene: TRBV7-9; CDR3 length: 16; CDR3 DNA: TGTGCCAGCAGCAAGGATCCGGGACAGGGGGGCGGTACGCAGTATTTT; CDR3 protein: CASSKDPGQGGGTQYF
D gene: TRBD1; J gene: TRBJ1-2; clone size: -; V gene: TRBV28; CDR3 length: 14; CDR3 DNA: TGTGCCAGCAGCCCATCTGACAGGGGCTATGGCTACACCTTC; CDR3 protein: CASSPSDRGYGYTF
D gene: -; J gene: TRBJ2-3; clone size: -; V gene: TRBV30; CDR3 length: 16; CDR3 DNA: TGTGCCTGGAGTCCCGAGCCGGGAGTCCAGCCAGATACGCAGTATTTT; CDR3 protein: CAWSPEPGVQPDTQYF
D gene: TRBD1; J gene: TRBJ1-1; clone size: -; V gene: TRBV2; CDR3 length: 11; CDR3 DNA: TGTGCCAGCCAGGACAGGTCTGAAGCTTTCTTT; CDR3 protein: CASQDRSEAFF
D gene: -; J gene: TRBJ2-2; clone size: -; V gene: TRBV7-2; CDR3 length: 12; CDR3 DNA: TGTGCCAGCAGCCCCACCACCGGGGAGCTGTTTTTT; CDR3 protein: CASSPTTGELFF
D gene: -; J gene: TRBJ2-7; clone size: -; V gene: TRBV7-9; CDR3 length: 14; CDR3 DNA: TGTGCCAGCAGCTTTCCAGAAATGGCTACCGAGCAGTACTTC; CDR3 protein: CASSFPEMATEQYF
D gene: TRBD2; J gene: TRBJ2-1; clone size: -; V gene: TRBV7-9; CDR3 length: 15; CDR3 DNA: TGTGCCAGCAGCTTATTCCTAGCGGGGGGGAATGAGCAGTTCTTC; CDR3 protein: CASSLFLAGGNEQFF
D gene: -; J gene: TRBJ2-7; clone size: -; V gene: TRBV5-8; CDR3 length: 15; CDR3 DNA: TGTGCCAGCAGCTTGCGGGGGTCTTTCGGCTACGAGCAGTACTTC; CDR3 protein: CASSLRGSFGYEQYF
D gene: TRBD2; J gene: TRBJ2-7; clone size: -; V gene: TRBV5-6; CDR3 length: 16; CDR3 DNA: TGTGCCAGCAGTTCAGGGCCGGGACTAGCCACCTACGAGCAGTACTTC; CDR3 protein: CASSSGPGLATYEQYF
D gene: -; J gene: TRBJ2-2; clone size: -; V gene: TRBV6-6; CDR3 length: 15; CDR3 DNA: TGTGCCAGCAGTTATTGGGGGGAGGACACCGGGGAGCTGTTTTTT; CDR3 protein: CASSYWGEDTGELFF
D gene: -; J gene: TRBJ1-2; clone size: -; V gene: TRBV19; CDR3 length: 11; CDR3 DNA: TGTGCCAGTCTCGGGGGCTATGGCTACACCTTC; CDR3 protein: CASLGGYGYTF
D gene: -; J gene: TRBJ1-2; clone size: -; V gene: TRBV18; CDR3 length: 14; CDR3 DNA: TGTGCCAGCTCACCGGGGTGGGCAAGGAGCGGCTACACCTTC; CDR3 protein: CASSPGWARSGYTF
D gene: -; J gene: TRBJ1-6; clone size: -; V gene: TRBV6-1; CDR3 length: 15; CDR3 DNA: TGTGCCAGCAGTGAAGTAGAGGGATCTGGTTCACCCCTCCACTTT; CDR3 protein: CASSEVEGSGSPLHF
D gene: -; J gene: TRBJ1-1; clone size: -; V gene: TRBV11-1; CDR3 length: 13; CDR3 DNA: TGTGCCAGCAGTTCACAGGGCCTCGCTGAAGCTTTCTTT; CDR3 protein: CASSSQGLAEAFF
D gene: -; J gene: TRBJ1-1; clone size: -; V gene: TRBV19; CDR3 length: 13; CDR3 DNA: TGTGCCAGTAGTATAAAGAGGAACCTTGAAGCTTTCTTT; CDR3 protein: CASSIKRNLEAFF